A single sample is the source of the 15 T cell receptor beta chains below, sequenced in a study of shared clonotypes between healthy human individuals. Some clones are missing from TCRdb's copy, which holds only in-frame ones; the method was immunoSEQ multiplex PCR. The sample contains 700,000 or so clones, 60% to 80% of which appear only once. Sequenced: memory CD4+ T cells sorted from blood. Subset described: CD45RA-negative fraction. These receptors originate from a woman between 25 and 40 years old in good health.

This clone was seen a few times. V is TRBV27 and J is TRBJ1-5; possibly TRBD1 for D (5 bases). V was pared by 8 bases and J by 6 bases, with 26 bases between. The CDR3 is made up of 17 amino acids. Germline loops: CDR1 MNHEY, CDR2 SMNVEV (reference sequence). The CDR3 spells CASLPTGDGASSQPQHF. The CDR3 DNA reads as TGTGCCAGCCTCCCAACCGGAGATGGGGCCTCGAGTCAGCCCCAGCATTTT.

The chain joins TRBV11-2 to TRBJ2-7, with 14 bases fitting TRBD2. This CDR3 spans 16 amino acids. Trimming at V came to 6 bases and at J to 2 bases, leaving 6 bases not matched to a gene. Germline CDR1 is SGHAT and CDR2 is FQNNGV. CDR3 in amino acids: CASSRTSGRRPYEQYF. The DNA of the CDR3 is TGTGCCAGCAGTCGGACTAGCGGGAGGAGACCCTACGAGCAGTACTTC.

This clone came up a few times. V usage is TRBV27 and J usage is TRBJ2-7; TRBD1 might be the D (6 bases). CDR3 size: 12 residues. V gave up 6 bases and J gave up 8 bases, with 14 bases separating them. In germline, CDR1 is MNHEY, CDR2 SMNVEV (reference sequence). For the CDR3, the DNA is TGTGCCAGCAGGGAATTAACAGGGAAGCAGTACTTC. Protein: CASRELTGKQYF.

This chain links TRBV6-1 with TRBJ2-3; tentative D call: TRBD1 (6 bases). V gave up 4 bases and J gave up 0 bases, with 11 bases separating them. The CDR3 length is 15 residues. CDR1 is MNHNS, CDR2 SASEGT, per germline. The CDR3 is CASSGDRLSTDTQYF. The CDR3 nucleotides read TGTGCCAGCAGTGGAGACAGGTTGAGCACAGATACGCAGTATTTT.

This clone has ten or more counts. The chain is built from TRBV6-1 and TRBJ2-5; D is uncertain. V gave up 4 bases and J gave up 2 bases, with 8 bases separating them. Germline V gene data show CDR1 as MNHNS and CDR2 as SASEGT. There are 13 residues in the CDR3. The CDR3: CASSGTMQETQYF. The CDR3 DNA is TGTGCCAGCAGTGGGACGATGCAAGAGACCCAGTACTTC.

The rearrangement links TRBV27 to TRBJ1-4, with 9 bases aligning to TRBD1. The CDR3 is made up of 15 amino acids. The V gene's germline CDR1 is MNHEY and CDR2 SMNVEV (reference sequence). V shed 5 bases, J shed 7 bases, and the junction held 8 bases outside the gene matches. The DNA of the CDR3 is TGTGCCAGCAGTACTTACAGGGGGCGCGGTGAAAAACTGTTTTTT. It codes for CASSTYRGRGEKLFF.

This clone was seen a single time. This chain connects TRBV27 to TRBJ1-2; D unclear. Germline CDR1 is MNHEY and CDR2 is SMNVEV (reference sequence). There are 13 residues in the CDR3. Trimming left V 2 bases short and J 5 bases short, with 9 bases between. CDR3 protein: CASSLQPRYGYTF. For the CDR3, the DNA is TGTGCCAGCAGTTTACAGCCCAGATATGGCTACACCTTC.

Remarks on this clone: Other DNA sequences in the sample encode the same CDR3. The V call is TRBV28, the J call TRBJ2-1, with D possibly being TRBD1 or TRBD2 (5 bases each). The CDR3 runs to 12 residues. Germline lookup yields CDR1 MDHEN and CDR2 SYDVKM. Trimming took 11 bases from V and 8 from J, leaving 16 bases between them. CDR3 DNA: TGTGCCTCCGAAGGGACGGGCGATGAGCAGTTCTTC. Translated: CASEGTGDEQFF.

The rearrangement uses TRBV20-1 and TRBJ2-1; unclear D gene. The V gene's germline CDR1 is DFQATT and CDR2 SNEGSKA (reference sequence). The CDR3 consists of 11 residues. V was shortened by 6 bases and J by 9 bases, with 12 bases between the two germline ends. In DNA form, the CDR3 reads TGCAGTGCCCCCTGGAAGGGTGAGCAGTTCTTC. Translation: CSAPWKGEQFF.

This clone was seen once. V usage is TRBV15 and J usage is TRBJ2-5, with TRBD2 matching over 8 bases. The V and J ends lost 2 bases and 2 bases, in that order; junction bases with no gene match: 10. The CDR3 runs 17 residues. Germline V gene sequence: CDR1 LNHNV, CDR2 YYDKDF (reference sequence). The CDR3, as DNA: TGTGCCACCAGCAGAAGATTTTCACTAGCGGAACAAGAGACCCAGTACTTC. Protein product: CATSRRFSLAEQETQYF.

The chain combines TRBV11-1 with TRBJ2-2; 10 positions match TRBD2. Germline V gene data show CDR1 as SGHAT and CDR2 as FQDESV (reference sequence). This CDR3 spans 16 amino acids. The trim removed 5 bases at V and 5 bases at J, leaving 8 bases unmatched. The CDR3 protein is CASSEMGLARTGELFF. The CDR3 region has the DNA TGTGCCAGCAGCGAAATGGGACTAGCGCGTACCGGGGAGCTGTTTTTT.

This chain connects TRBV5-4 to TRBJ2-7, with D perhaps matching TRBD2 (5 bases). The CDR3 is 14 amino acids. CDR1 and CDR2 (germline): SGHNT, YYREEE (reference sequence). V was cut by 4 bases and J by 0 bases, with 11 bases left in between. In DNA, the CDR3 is TGTGCCAGCAGCCAGGCGGGTAGCTCCTACGAGCAGTACTTC. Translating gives CASSQAGSSYEQYF. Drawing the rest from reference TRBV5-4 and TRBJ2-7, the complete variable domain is ETGVTQSPTHLIKTRGQQVTLRCSSQSGHNTVSWYQQALGQGPQFIFQYYREEENGRGNFPPRFSGLQFPNYSSELNVNALELDDSALYLCASSQAGSSYEQYFGPGTRLTVT.

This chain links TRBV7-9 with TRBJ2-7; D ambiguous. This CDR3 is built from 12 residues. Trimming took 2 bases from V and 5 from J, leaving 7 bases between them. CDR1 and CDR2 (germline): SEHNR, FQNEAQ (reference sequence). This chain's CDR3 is CASSLNSNEQYF. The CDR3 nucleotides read TGTGCCAGCAGCTTAAACTCGAACGAGCAGTACTTC.

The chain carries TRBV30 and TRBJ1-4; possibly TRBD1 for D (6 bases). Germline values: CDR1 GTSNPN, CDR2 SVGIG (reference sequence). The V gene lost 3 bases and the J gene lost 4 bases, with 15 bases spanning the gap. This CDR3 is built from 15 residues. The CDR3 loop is CAWSSGGRDNEKLFF. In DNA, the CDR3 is TGTGCCTGGAGCTCCGGGGGCCGGGATAATGAAAAACTGTTTTTT.

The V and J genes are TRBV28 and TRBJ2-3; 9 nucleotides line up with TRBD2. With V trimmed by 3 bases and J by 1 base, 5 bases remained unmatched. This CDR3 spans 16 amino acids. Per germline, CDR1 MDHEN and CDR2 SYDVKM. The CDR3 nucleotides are TGTGCCAGCAGTTTGGACGCGGGAGGGGGCACAGATACGCAGTATTTT. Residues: CASSLDAGGGTDTQYF.